This T cell receptor (beta chain) was captured in a study of T cells after yellow fever vaccination. Study-level information: Low-cell-number fractions underwent preparation using SMART-Seq v4 Ultra Low Input.

Study results and limitations: The booster response re-showed most primary clones: around 96% CD4, 88% CD8. When the response was secondary, it was weaker but reached its peak faster, day 5 versus 15.

Conversion of TCR transcripts into cDNA relied on 5'RACE template switching, which added a universal primer site and UMIs. From the 5' RACE reads, TCRdb called clonotypes with MiXCR, one entry per CDR3 protein. The sample lists under 500,000 distinct CDR3 sequences; about 19% were seen once. In regard to this clonotype: As yet, its antigen is unknown.

V was trimmed by 5 bases and J by 10 bases, leaving 9 bases between them. The CDR3 has 11 residues. This clonotype was obtained from a young man who received the YFV17D yellow fever vaccine. Sequenced material: PBMCs, taken before the yellow fever booster vaccination. The V gene is TRBV12-3 or TRBV12-4, the J gene TRBJ2-1; D is possibly TRBD2 (6 bases). CDR3 in amino acids: CASSQREEQFF. CDR3 nucleotide sequence: TGTGCCAGCAGTCAACGGGAGGAGCAGTTCTTC.